This T cell receptor (beta chain) was identified in a study of control samples from healthy donors and cancer patients. The CDR3 is 13 residues long. V gave up 2 bases and J gave up 5 bases, with 11 bases separating them. Libraries were prepared by immunoSEQ multiplex PCR; TCRdb keeps only in-frame clonotypes and omits some of them. The sample has tens of thousands of clones, 90% seen once. The sequencing sample was made of PBMCs. The origin of this receptor is a man aged 60 to 69 with colorectal cancer. V usage is TRBV5-3 and J usage is TRBJ2-7, with D uncertain. TRBV5-3 is an ORF, and what it does is uncertain. CDR3 sequence: CARSLYFSHEQYF. The CDR3, as DNA: TGTGCCAGAAGCTTATATTTCAGTCACGAGCAGTACTTC.